This T cell receptor (beta chain) appears in the sequencing data of a study of response to subunit inactivated influenza vaccine. Each CDR3 protein gets one entry after TCRdb re-called the RT-PCR reads with MiXCR. The table records 650,000 to 800,000 distinct CDR3 sequences, approximately 17% of them present only once. The V gene's germline CDR1 is SGHRS and CDR2 YFSETQ. The ends lost 3 bases at V and 3 bases at J; junction bases unmatched: 5. The CDR3 runs to 14 residues. Study-level results: Seasonal influenza vaccination, on each occasion, was suggested by the authors to recruit few new T cells.

As concerns this clonotype: As yet, its antigen is unknown.

This chain joins TRBV5-1 and TRBJ2-7, with 8 nucleotides matching TRBD2. The sample consisted of PBMCs from blood, taken 5 days after vaccination. This clonotype originated in a man aged 50 to 59 who received an inactivated influenza vaccine. CDR3 sequence: CASSSGGKIYEQYF. DNA of the CDR3: TGCGCCAGCAGCTCGGGGGGGAAAATCTACGAGCAGTACTTC.